This T cell receptor beta chain came from a study of shared clonotypes between healthy human individuals. With respect to this clone: No antigen is known for it. Other DNA variants within this sample encode the same CDR3.

Only in-frame clones appear in the TCRdb table, and some are missing; sequencing was by immunoSEQ multiplex PCR. The table records roughly 2 million clones, 85% to 95% of them present only once. Study-level results: Few donors restricted represented genetic and exposure-history diversity. A reduction in generation probabilities was seen for non-shared clonotypes relative to those shared by all four donors. Sharing across four donors was highest in naive CD4 (around 5%) and lowest in memory CD8 (0.4%).

The CDR3 is 15 residues long. Germline CDR1 and CDR2: SGHRS and YFSETQ. V was cut by 2 bases and J by 0 bases, with 9 bases left in between. CD45RO negativity and positive selection for CCR7 defined naive CD8 cells, a population that excluded terminally differentiated effector memory CD45RA+ cells. The sample consisted of naive CD8+ T cells sorted from blood. The rearrangement joins TRBV5-1 to TRBJ2-1; possible D gene TRBD2, 6 bases. The receptor comes from a man younger than 30 in good health. CDR3 sequence reads: CASSFSGSSYNEQFF. In DNA form, the CDR3 reads TGCGCCAGCAGCTTTAGCGGCAGCTCCTACAATGAGCAGTTCTTC.